This T cell receptor (beta chain) was observed in a study of control samples from healthy donors and cancer patients (dated by TCRdb to 2018 to 2021). Library preparation used the immunoSEQ multiplex PCR assay. TCRdb re-hosts the immuneACCESS table, in-frame sequences only. Its copies lack some clones; in the studies checked, an unresolved V gene accounts for under half of them, and the cause for the rest is not known. Recorded for this sample are tens of thousands of clones; more than 75% of them occurred a single time. Together, the top ten hold roughly 15% of the sample. The CDR3 holds 13 amino acids from the cysteine to the phenylalanine. The read is trimmed to its CDR3 DNA, 39 bases read in frame from base 1. At the junction V is shortened by 0 bases and J by 5 bases, with 5 bases in between. CDR1 and CDR2 were assigned from the germline V gene as MGHRA and YSYEKL. With respect to this clone: Its binding antigen is unknown. Base qualities are not at hand, and no much larger clone is one base apart.

The origin of this receptor is a man between 50 and 59 years old in good health. This chain is built from TRBV4-1 and TRBJ2-4, with the D gene too uncertain to name. Sequenced input: blood. CDR3 reads: CASSQDPENIQYF. The DNA sequence is as follows: TGCGCCAGCAGCCAAGATCCAGAAAACATTCAGTACTTC.